A single TCR beta chain is shown here with its context. No antigen is known for it. PCR primers comprised 60 Vbeta and 13 Jbeta primers. Using immunoSEQ multiplex PCR, the repertoire was profiled, and TCRdb retains in-frame clones only, with some absent. The table lists under 150,000 clones, 80% of them singletons. This sample was taken from a study of cytomegalovirus exposure and HLA in healthy donors. The CDR3 is 16 residues long. Germline loops: CDR1 SGDLS, CDR2 YYNGEE. Trimming took 4 bases from V and 0 from J, leaving 14 bases between them. Study outcomes and limitations: An analysis was carried out later, and it reportedly showed fewer N-insertions in an Asian-associated ancestry cluster than the approximately 700-donor mean.

This clonotype was obtained from a woman aged 40 to 49 in good health and CMV-seronegative. The sample taken for sequencing was PBMCs. This chain joins TRBV9 and TRBJ1-5, with D maybe TRBD1 (5 bases). CDR3 sequence reads: CASSRGSGDSNQPQHF. CDR3 coding DNA: TGTGCCAGCAGCAGAGGATCGGGGGATAGCAATCAGCCCCAGCATTTT.